The 25 T cell receptor beta chains below come from one sample, sequenced in a study of persistence of HIV-infected CD4 T cells. The immunoSEQ assay was version 4, run in survey mode. TCRdb's table, derived via immunoSEQ multiplex PCR, lists solely in-frame clones and lacks some. The table shows 24,000 or so clones, with approximately 74% occurring only once. For these TCRs, the target antigens are not known. Overlapping HIV-1 Gag 15-mer peptides at approximately 1 ug per peptide per mL were used. Responding CD4+ T cells were sorted by upregulation of both CD40 ligand and CD69. The sequencing used CD4+ T cells sorted from PBMCs after approximately 19-hour stimulation, collected from a patient who received antiretroviral therapy. These receptors came from an adult man with HIV who was CMV-seropositive.

A few counts support this clone. This chain connects TRBV10-2 to TRBJ1-1, with 8 bases fitting TRBD1. J lost 7 bases, V lost 7 bases, and 17 bases had no gene match. This CDR3 spans 16 amino acids. From germline, CDR1 is WSHSY and CDR2 SAAADI. CDR3: CASTERQGSLSREAFF. CDR3 nucleotide sequence: TGCGCCAGCACCGAACGACAGGGGAGTTTGAGTCGTGAAGCTTTCTTT.

This chain links TRBV10-2 with TRBJ2-7; TRBD1 matches 8 bases. CDR1 is WSHSY, CDR2 SAAADI, per germline. The junction had 10 bases not matched to a gene; V was cut back by 7 bases and J by 5 bases. CDR3 length equals 14 residues. CDR3 amino acids: CASKYNDRGDEQYF. The CDR3 region has the DNA TGCGCCAGCAAATATAACGACAGGGGAGACGAGCAGTACTTC.

V gene TRBV2 combines with J gene TRBJ1-1; D gene unclear. Trimming stripped 3 bases from V and 10 bases from J, with 12 bases between. The germline CDR1 and CDR2 sequences are SNHLY and FYNNEI. CDR3 length equals 12 residues. The CDR3 bases are TGTGCCAGCAGTGAGCTTCGGCCACCAGCTTTCTTT. Its protein is CASSELRPPAFF.

V and J are TRBV7-2 and TRBJ2-3, with 12 positions matching TRBD2. The CDR3 is 19 residues long. CDR1 and CDR2 (germline): SGHTA, FQGNSA. Losses at the gene ends were 2 bases for V and 2 bases for J; bases not matched to a gene: 11. The CDR3 sequence is CASSLMASGGAPSTDTQYF. CDR3 DNA sequence: TGTGCCAGCAGCTTAATGGCTAGCGGGGGGGCCCCGTCCACAGATACGCAGTATTTT.

This clone turned up a few times. Written as DNA, the CDR3 is TGTGCCAGCTCACCGTCGGGCAATCAGCCCCAGCATTTT. This gives the protein CASSPSGNQPQHF. The chain joins TRBV18 to TRBJ1-5; no reliable D call. The CDR3 consists of 13 residues. V lost 3 bases and J 2 bases, leaving 5 bases between the germline ends. Germline V CDR1 and CDR2: KGHSH, LQKENI.

This sequence joins TRBV28 and TRBJ2-7; 7 bases line up with TRBD1. V lost 5 bases to trimming and J lost 2 bases; unmatched junction nucleotides: 9. The germline V gene has CDR1 MDHEN and CDR2 SYDVKM. The length of the CDR3 is 15 residues. This CDR3 reads CASSGSGGQAYEQYF. For the CDR3, the DNA is TGTGCCAGCAGTGGCTCAGGAGGACAGGCCTACGAGCAGTACTTC.

V and J are TRBV11-1 and TRBJ2-1, with D possibly matching TRBD1 (5 bases). The CDR3 extends over 15 amino acids. Germline CDR1 reads SGHAT; CDR2 reads FQDESV (reference sequence). The ends were cut back, 1 base at V and 1 base at J, with 8 bases in the middle. Here the CDR3 reads CASSLGGLSYNEQFF. The CDR3, as DNA: TGTGCCAGCAGCTTAGGGGGCTTGTCCTACAATGAGCAGTTCTTC.

This sequence joins TRBV9 and TRBJ1-4, with unresolved D. Trimming removed 4 bases at V and 2 bases at J, with 12 bases between. Germline CDR1 SGDLS, CDR2 YYNGEE. The CDR3 is 15 residues long. This chain's CDR3 is CASSRTGRTNEKLFF. For the CDR3, the DNA is TGTGCCAGCAGCCGAACGGGGAGGACTAATGAAAAACTGTTTTTT.

This sequence joins TRBV27 and TRBJ2-3, with 12 nucleotides matching TRBD2. Germline lookup yields CDR1 MNHEY and CDR2 SMNVEV (reference sequence). The CDR3 runs to 19 residues. V was clipped by 4 bases and J by 2 bases; unmatched bases: 13. This CDR3 is CASSYKASGGARVTDTQYF. The CDR3 DNA reads as TGTGCCAGCAGTTATAAGGCTAGCGGGGGGGCCCGGGTCACAGATACGCAGTATTTT.

The chain couples TRBV10-1 to TRBJ2-2; D assignment may be TRBD1 or TRBD2 (6 bases each). This CDR3 is 15 amino acids long. The V and J ends lost 3 bases and 0 bases respectively, with 8 bases between them. Germline V gene lookup returns CDR1 WNHNN and CDR2 SYGVQD (reference sequence). CDR3 sequence reads: CASSEGGPNTGELFF. The CDR3, as DNA: TGCGCCAGCAGTGAAGGGGGGCCGAACACCGGGGAGCTGTTTTTT.

The gene calls are TRBV5-4 and TRBJ2-2; 8 bases map to TRBD1. V shed 4 bases, J shed 0 bases, and the junction held 2 bases outside the gene matches. The CDR3 sequence is 15 residues long. Germline lookup yields CDR1 SGHNT and CDR2 YYREEE (reference sequence). This CDR3 reads CASSPDRANTGELFF. The CDR3 DNA is TGTGCCAGCAGCCCGGACAGGGCGAACACCGGGGAGCTGTTTTTT. Looking up the rest from reference TRBV5-4 and TRBJ2-2 gives the full variable domain: ETGVTQSPTHLIKTRGQQVTLRCSSQSGHNTVSWYQQALGQGPQFIFQYYREEENGRGNFPPRFSGLQFPNYSSELNVNALELDDSALYLCASSPDRANTGELFFGEGSRLTVL.

This chain uses TRBV14 with TRBJ1-2, with D possibly being TRBD1 (5 bases). The germline V gene has CDR1 SGHDN and CDR2 FVKESK. The germline V and J ends were trimmed by 0 bases and 2 bases, with 10 bases remaining between them. The CDR3 length is 15 residues. The DNA of the CDR3 is TGTGCCAGCAGCCAAGATCTCAGGGCGAACTATGGCTACACCTTC. Amino acid sequence: CASSQDLRANYGYTF.

The gene calls are TRBV5-4 and TRBJ2-3, with 10 bases aligning to TRBD2. V shed 4 bases and J 4 bases; nucleotides not matched to a gene: 3. The CDR3 totals 14 residues. Looked up from germline, CDR1 is SGHNT and CDR2 is YYREEE (reference sequence). The DNA for the CDR3 is TGTGCCAGCAGCCGCGGACTAGCGGCAGATACGCAGTATTTT. Translation gives CASSRGLAADTQYF.

The CDR3 bases are TGTGCCAGCAGTGATCCCGGGAACACCGGGGAGCTGTTTTTT. Amino acids: CASSDPGNTGELFF. The chain uses TRBV2 and TRBJ2-2; D remains unclear. V was shortened by 3 bases and J by 1 base, with 6 bases between the two germline ends. This CDR3 is built from 14 residues. Germline V CDR1 and CDR2: SNHLY, FYNNEI.

The chain employs TRBV5-1 and TRBJ2-3, with 13 bases fitting TRBD2. This CDR3 spans 17 amino acids. Germline values: CDR1 SGHRS, CDR2 YFSETQ. J gave up 6 bases and V 1 base, and 8 bases lay outside the gene matches. Written as DNA, the CDR3 is TGCGCCAGCAGCTTGCGGACTAGCGGGAGCTTAGTTGATACGCAGTATTTT. Residues: CASSLRTSGSLVDTQYF. Looking up the rest from reference TRBV5-1 and TRBJ2-3 gives the full variable domain: KAGVTQTPRYLIKTRGQQVTLSCSPISGHRSVSWYQQTPGQGLQFLFEYFSETQRNKGNFPGRFSGRQFSNSRSEMNVSTLELGDSALYLCASSLRTSGSLVDTQYFGPGTRLTVL.

V usage is TRBV28 and J usage is TRBJ1-1; no clear D gene. The ends were cut back, 2 bases at V and 4 bases at J, with 11 bases in the middle. The length of the CDR3 is 14 residues. Germline V lookup: CDR1 MDHEN, CDR2 SYDVKM. As DNA, the CDR3 is TGTGCCAGCAGTTTACTCTCCACATTCACTGAAGCTTTCTTT. Translating it yields CASSLLSTFTEAFF.

This rearrangement joins TRBV5-1 to TRBJ2-3, with TRBD2 matching over 8 bases. The ends lost 2 bases at V and 5 bases at J; junction bases unmatched: 4. The CDR3 sequence is 14 residues long. The germline V gene has CDR1 SGHRS and CDR2 YFSETQ. This CDR3 reads CASSFSGAGDTQYF. CDR3 nucleotides: TGCGCCAGCAGCTTTAGCGGGGCGGGAGATACGCAGTATTTT.

The V and J genes are TRBV9 and TRBJ2-2, with 12 bases fitting TRBD2. Germline assignment: CDR1 SGDLS and CDR2 YYNGEE. The CDR3 runs to 20 residues. Germline trimming cut 0 bases from V and 6 bases from J; bases unmatched to any gene: 15. CDR3 amino acids: CASSVGLSSGGAGRAGELFF. The CDR3 DNA reads TGTGCCAGCAGCGTAGGGCTCTCTAGCGGGGGGGCTGGTCGCGCCGGGGAGCTGTTTTTT. Filled out from reference TRBV9 and TRBJ2-2, the complete variable domain reads DSGVTQTPKHLITATGQRVTLRCSPRSGDLSVYWYQQSLDQGLQFLIQYYNGEERAKGNILERFSAQQFPDLHSELNLSSLELGDSALYFCASSVGLSSGGAGRAGELFFGEGSRLTVL.

This clone was seen a few times. V gene TRBV3-1 (or the pseudogene TRBV3-2) combines with J gene TRBJ1-3, with a possible D match to TRBD1 (5 bases). The V gene lost 5 bases and the J gene lost 2 bases, with 10 bases spanning the gap. Per germline, CDR1 LGHDT and CDR2 YNNKEL (reference sequence). This CDR3 is built from 14 residues. In DNA, the CDR3 is TGTGCCAGCAGCGTCAAAGGGGCTGGAAACACCATATATTTT. Its translation is CASSVKGAGNTIYF.

The CDR3 DNA is TGTGCCACCAGCAGAGATTCTGGAAACACCATATATTTT. It encodes CATSRDSGNTIYF. The gene calls are TRBV15 and TRBJ1-3; D unresolved. The CDR3 is 13 residues long. Germline V gene sequence: CDR1 LNHNV, CDR2 YYDKDF (reference sequence). V was clipped by 0 bases and J by 1 base, with 1 base between them.

This clone came up a few times. This rearrangement joins TRBV6-4 to TRBJ1-5; D unresolved. The V end was cut by 3 bases, the J end by 4 bases, with 13 bases between. This CDR3 comprises 15 residues. Germline V gene lookup returns CDR1 MRHNA and CDR2 SNTAGT. This CDR3 is CASSEAPGGNQPQHF. The CDR3 nucleotides read TGTGCCAGCAGTGAGGCCCCGGGAGGGAATCAGCCCCAGCATTTT.

The chain recombines TRBV5-1 with TRBJ2-7, with 7 bases that match TRBD1. Germline trimming cut 5 bases from V and 4 bases from J; bases unmatched to any gene: 12. This CDR3 has 15 residues. The germline CDR1 and CDR2 sequences are SGHRS and YFSETQ. The CDR3 DNA is TGCGCCAGCAGTCCCGGACAGGAGCCTATTTACGAGCAGTACTTC. Translated, it gives CASSPGQEPIYEQYF.

This chain uses TRBV19 with TRBJ2-3; D ambiguous. The CDR3 consists of 16 residues. The V end lost 6 bases, the J end lost 0 bases, and 16 bases lay between the germline ends. Per germline, CDR1 LNHDA and CDR2 SQIVND (reference sequence). The CDR3: CASSPLAVLSTDTQYF. The CDR3 bases are TGTGCCAGTAGCCCCTTGGCGGTCCTTAGCACAGATACGCAGTATTTT.

This clone appeared once. In DNA, the CDR3 is TGTGCCAGCAGCTTAGGCACTAGCGGGGGGGCCACGAACACCGGGGAGCTGTTTTTT. Its protein is CASSLGTSGGATNTGELFF. V gene TRBV7-8 combines with J gene TRBJ2-2; 13 nucleotides align to TRBD2. The CDR3 is 19 amino acids. With V trimmed by 1 base and J by 0 bases, 5 bases remained unmatched. Looked up from germline, CDR1 is SGHVS and CDR2 is FQNEAQ.

The chain uses TRBV20-1 and TRBJ2-7, with 8 bases fitting TRBD1. This CDR3 comprises 11 residues. CDR1 DFQATT and CDR2 SNEGSKA come from the germline V gene (reference sequence). J was trimmed by 7 bases and V by 7 bases; bases with no gene match: 6. CDR3 nucleotides: TGCAGTGGGCAGGGGGCTGAAGAGCAGTACTTC. It yields the protein CSGQGAEEQYF.